These 21 T cell receptor beta chains share one sample of origin, sequenced in a study of T cells after yellow fever vaccination. TCRdb re-derived calls from the 5' RACE reads in MiXCR, one entry per CDR3 protein. The repertoire holds 150,000 to 200,000 distinct CDR3 sequences, with 7% to 10% as singletons. The material sequenced was CD8+ T cells sorted from PBMCs, taken 45 days after the yellow fever booster vaccination. These TCRs come from a man between 18 and 29 years old who received the YFV17D yellow fever vaccine.

The chain recombines TRBV6-2 or TRBV6-3 with TRBJ2-7; 7 nucleotides line up with TRBD1. V was clipped by 5 bases and J by 6 bases; unmatched bases: 4. This CDR3 spans 12 amino acids. Per germline, CDR1 MNHEY and CDR2 SVGEGT. The CDR3 protein is CASSRQGIEQYV. The DNA of the CDR3 is TGTGCCAGCAGTCGACAGGGTATCGAGCAGTACGTC.

The chain is built from TRBV7-9 and TRBJ2-1; TRBD2 aligns across 8 bases. With 4 bases clipped from V and 3 bases from J, the junction kept 8 bases outside the gene matches. CDR1 SEHNR and CDR2 FQNEAQ come from the germline V gene (reference sequence). The CDR3 length is 16 residues. The CDR3 DNA sequence: TGTGCCAGCAGCTCCCCCTTAGCGGGGAACTACAATGAGCAGTTCTTC. Protein: CASSSPLAGNYNEQFF.

This clonotype showed up just a few times. CDR3 in amino acids: CASTVTGELFF. In nucleotides, the CDR3 is TGCGCCAGCACGGTCACCGGGGAGCTGTTTTTT. This chain connects TRBV5-1 to TRBJ2-2; D remains ambiguous. Germline lookup yields CDR1 SGHRS and CDR2 YFSETQ. Trimming left V 6 bases short and J 4 bases short, with 4 bases between. The CDR3 has 11 residues. Together with reference TRBV5-1 and TRBJ2-2, the CDR3 gives the full variable domain: KAGVTQTPRYLIKTRGQQVTLSCSPISGHRSVSWYQQTPGQGLQFLFEYFSETQRNKGNFPGRFSGRQFSNSRSEMNVSTLELGDSALYLCASTVTGELFFGEGSRLTVL.

The chain joins TRBV12-3 or TRBV12-4 to TRBJ1-5; a weak D match, TRBD1 (5 bases). V shed 5 bases and J shed 0 bases, with 8 bases lying between them. The CDR3 contains 14 residues. The CDR3 DNA reads as TGTGCCAGCAGTCGAGGGGCTAGCAATCAGCCCCAGCATTTT. This translates into CASSRGASNQPQHF.

This chain links TRBV6-5 with TRBJ2-5; 7 bases agree with TRBD2. The V segment lost 6 bases and the J segment 4 bases; nucleotides outside the gene matches: 5. The CDR3 extends over 13 amino acids. Germline assignment: CDR1 MNHEY and CDR2 SVGAGI. CDR3 in DNA: TGTGCCAGCAGCCCGAGACTAGCAGAGACCCAGTACTTC. This translates into CASSPRLAETQYF.

The chain carries TRBV10-1 and TRBJ2-5; 8 bases line up with TRBD1. V trimming: 7 bases; J trimming: 2 bases; junction bases outside the gene matches: 9. The CDR3 runs 15 residues. CDR1 WNHNN and CDR2 SYGVQD come from the germline V gene (reference sequence). The CDR3 reads CASIIADRAQETQYF. The CDR3 DNA reads as TGCGCCAGCATCATCGCGGACAGGGCTCAAGAGACCCAGTACTTC.

The rearrangement joins TRBV2 to TRBJ1-2; 8 bases agree with TRBD1. This CDR3 is built from 14 residues. J gave up 0 bases and V 4 bases, and 1 base lay outside the gene matches. CDR1 SNHLY and CDR2 FYNNEI come from the germline V gene. The CDR3 DNA is TGTGCCAGCAGTGTGACAGGGGCTAACTATGGCTACACCTTC. Amino acids: CASSVTGANYGYTF.

This clonotype is medium-sized by share. The genes are TRBV6-5 and TRBJ1-2, with D perhaps matching TRBD1 (6 bases). Looked up from germline, CDR1 is MNHEY and CDR2 is SVGAGI. This CDR3 region has 13 residues. Between the trimmed V and J ends, which lost 0 bases and 8 bases, there was a span of 10 bases. The CDR3 DNA reads TGTGCCAGCAGTTACTCGACCAGGGGAGGCTACACCTTC. This encodes CASSYSTRGGYTF.

This clonotype has only one observation. CDR3 nucleotide sequence: TGCGCCAGCAGCTTGGCGGGCGGGGGCGGCTACGAGCAGTACTTC. This gives the protein CASSLAGGGGYEQYF. The chain carries TRBV5-1 and TRBJ2-7; maybe TRBD2 (7 bases). The CDR3 has 15 amino acids. Trimming removed 0 bases from V and 3 bases from J, with 13 bases in between. Germline CDR1 is SGHRS and CDR2 is YFSETQ.

This clonotype has more than one count but fewer than ten. J is TRBJ2-5 and V is TRBV12-3 or TRBV12-4; TRBD1 matches at 9 bases. V shed 3 bases and J 5 bases; nucleotides not matched to a gene: 7. The CDR3 loop spans 15 amino acids. The CDR3 loop is CASSFATGGLETQYF. For the CDR3, the DNA is TGTGCCAGCAGTTTCGCCACAGGGGGCTTGGAGACCCAGTACTTC.

J is TRBJ1-5 and V is TRBV20-1; 10 bases are shared with TRBD1. CDR1 and CDR2 (germline): DFQATT, SNEGSKA (reference sequence). V dropped 6 bases and J dropped 4; count of bases not matched to a gene: 9. The CDR3 loop spans 15 amino acids. The CDR3 reads CSAIVDRGSNQPQHF. For the CDR3, the DNA is TGCAGTGCGATCGTGGACAGGGGGTCGAATCAGCCCCAGCATTTT.

The V call is TRBV6-2 or TRBV6-3, the J call TRBJ2-2, with a possible D match to TRBD2 (6 bases). Germline V lookup: CDR1 MNHEY, CDR2 SVGEGT. V gave up 0 bases and J gave up 2 bases, with 13 bases separating them. This CDR3 comprises 17 residues. CDR3 sequence reads: CASSYSNRRENTGELFF. The CDR3 DNA reads as TGTGCCAGCAGTTACTCGAACCGGCGGGAAAACACCGGGGAGCTGTTTTTT.

This clonotype was counted only a few times. The chain combines TRBV5-1 with TRBJ1-1, with D hard to call. The CDR3 runs to 14 residues. In germline, CDR1 is SGHRS, CDR2 YFSETQ. V was pared by 2 bases and J by 1 base, with 9 bases between. This CDR3 reads CASSFGLGNTEAFF. The CDR3 nucleotides read TGCGCCAGCAGCTTTGGTTTGGGGAACACTGAAGCTTTCTTT. The full variable domain, in which reference TRBV5-1 and TRBJ1-1 provide the parts outside the CDR3, is KAGVTQTPRYLIKTRGQQVTLSCSPISGHRSVSWYQQTPGQGLQFLFEYFSETQRNKGNFPGRFSGRQFSNSRSEMNVSTLELGDSALYLCASSFGLGNTEAFFGQGTRLTVV.

V is TRBV12-3 or TRBV12-4 and J is TRBJ1-1; the match to TRBD1 covers 10 bases. V dropped 5 bases and J dropped 5; count of bases not matched to a gene: 8. The CDR3 contains 15 residues. The CDR3 loop is CASSQRDRGWTEAFF. The CDR3 bases are TGTGCCAGCAGTCAACGGGACAGGGGATGGACTGAAGCTTTCTTT.

This clonotype was seen a handful of times. The chain has TRBV12-5 and TRBJ2-2, with 7 bases matching TRBD2. Germline CDR1 and CDR2: LGHNT and FRNRAP. V was clipped by 5 bases and J by 6 bases; unmatched bases: 0. The CDR3 loop spans 12 amino acids. CDR3 nucleotide sequence: TGTGCTAGTGGTGGGGGGGCCGGGGAGCTGTTTTTT. It translates to CASGGGAGELFF.

In this sample, this clonotype turned up many times. This rearrangement joins TRBV27 to TRBJ2-3, with D unclear. CDR1 MNHEY and CDR2 SMNVEV come from the germline V gene (reference sequence). V lost 5 bases to trimming and J lost 3 bases, with 15 bases between them. The CDR3 loop spans 15 amino acids. The CDR3 sequence is CASSPPYVGTDTQYF. The CDR3 DNA reads TGTGCCAGCAGTCCTCCGTACGTGGGTACAGATACGCAGTATTTT.

CDR3 residues: CASTWQGQGGNEQFF. As DNA, the CDR3 is TGTGCCAGCACCTGGCAGGGACAGGGGGGGAATGAGCAGTTCTTC. This chain joins TRBV27 and TRBJ2-1, with 11 bases matching TRBD1. After removal of 7 bases from V and 7 bases from J, the junction contained 9 bases not matched to a gene. Germline assignment: CDR1 MNHEY and CDR2 SMNVEV (reference sequence). CDR3 length equals 15 residues.

A few counts support this clonotype. This chain joins TRBV7-6 and TRBJ1-4, with D tentatively TRBD1 (5 bases). The CDR3 length is 18 residues. The V and J ends lost 5 bases and 4 bases respectively, with 23 bases between them. Germline lookup yields CDR1 SGHVS and CDR2 FNYEAQ. In DNA, the CDR3 is TGTGCCAGCAGCCTCTTTCATGCGGGGACTTGGGGTAATGAAAAACTGTTTTTT. This codes for CASSLFHAGTWGNEKLFF. Full variable domain (remainder filled in from reference TRBV7-6 and TRBJ1-4): GAGVSQSPRYKVTKRGQDVALRCDPISGHVSLYWYRQALGQGPEFLTYFNYEAQQDKSGLPNDRFSAERPEGSISTLTIQRTEQRDSAMYRCASSLFHAGTWGNEKLFFGSGTQLSVL.

This clonotype was detected many times. The chain links TRBV4-2 to TRBJ2-5; 15 positions agree with TRBD2. The CDR3 is 18 amino acids. Germline values: CDR1 LGHNA, CDR2 YNFKEQ. Trimming cost V 0 bases and J 0 bases; bases outside gene matches: 2. CDR3 sequence (DNA): TGTGCCAGCAGCCAAGATGGGACTAGCGGGGGGTACCAAGAGACCCAGTACTTC. Translated, it gives CASSQDGTSGGYQETQYF.

This clonotype appeared a few times. The genes are TRBV7-9 and TRBJ1-5, with D maybe TRBD1 (5 bases). The V end lost 1 base, the J end lost 8 bases, and 9 bases lay between the germline ends. The CDR3 has 13 amino acids. Germline V lookup: CDR1 SEHNR, CDR2 FQNEAQ (reference sequence). The CDR3 sequence: CASSLGGREPQHF. The CDR3 DNA sequence: TGTGCCAGCAGCTTAGGGGGACGAGAGCCCCAGCATTTT. Looking up the rest from reference TRBV7-9 and TRBJ1-5 gives the full variable domain: DTGVSQNPRHKITKRGQNVTFRCDPISEHNRLYWYRQTLGQGPEFLTYFQNEAQLEKSRLLSDRFSAERPKGSFSTLEIQRTEQGDSAMYLCASSLGGREPQHFGDGTRLSIL.

This clonotype was picked up a small number of times. The J gene is TRBJ2-2, the V gene TRBV6-2 or TRBV6-3; TRBD1 matches 7 bases. Germline loops: CDR1 MNHEY, CDR2 SVGEGT. The CDR3 consists of 15 residues. V dropped 6 bases and J dropped 3; count of bases not matched to a gene: 7. In nucleotides, the CDR3 is TGTGCCAGCAGGCCCTTTCAGGGGGACACCGGGGAGCTGTTTTTT. Translating gives CASRPFQGDTGELFF.